The 17 T cell receptor beta chains below were found in one sample sequenced in a study of beta chain features in type 1 diabetes. General observations from the study: Moderate yet significant TCRB CDR3 shortening was seen in Type 1 diabetes patients in all four CD4+ subsets.

Expressed TCRB transcripts were sequenced because the isolated RNA had all been reverse transcribed beforehand. The method was immunoSEQ multiplex PCR; TCRdb's version includes in-frame clones alone and lacks a portion of them. The sample consists of 550,000 to 850,000 clones, roughly 12% of them appearing once. No antigen has been assigned to these receptors. The specimen was naive CD4+ T cells from blood. The receptors were sampled from a man between 18 and 35 years old with type 1 diabetes.

This clone was counted only a few times. This sequence joins TRBV5-4 and TRBJ2-2; D gene ambiguous. From germline, CDR1 is SGHNT and CDR2 YYREEE (reference sequence). CDR3 length: 13 amino acids. Trimming left V 6 bases short and J 8 bases short, with 14 bases between. CDR3 sequence: CASTGFPVGELFF. CDR3 in DNA: TGTGCCAGCACCGGGTTCCCGGTGGGGGAGCTGTTTTTT.

This clone was recorded a few times. This chain uses TRBV9 with TRBJ1-2; 8 nucleotides align to TRBD1. V dropped 3 bases and J dropped 3; count of bases not matched to a gene: 7. Germline-derived CDR1 and CDR2 are SGDLS and YYNGEE. The CDR3 length is 15 residues. Here the CDR3 reads CASSETTGGDYGYTF. The CDR3 DNA follows: TGTGCCAGCAGCGAAACAACAGGGGGGGACTATGGCTACACCTTC.

This clone was seen more than once but under ten times. The CDR3 DNA follows: TGTGCCAGCAGCCCCCGCTGGAACACTGAAGCTTTCTTT. It specifies CASSPRWNTEAFF. This chain uses TRBV7-2 with TRBJ1-1, with unresolved D. There are 13 residues in the CDR3. Trimming removed 5 bases from V and 1 base from J, with 8 bases in between. Germline V lookup: CDR1 SGHTA, CDR2 FQGNSA.

This clone turned up a few times. The rearrangement joins TRBV2 to TRBJ1-1; D not resolved. Germline lookup yields CDR1 SNHLY and CDR2 FYNNEI. This CDR3 comprises 13 residues. With 7 bases removed from V and 6 bases from J, the gap between germline ends came to 15 bases. The CDR3 bases are TGTGCCAGCACGGGAAGCTTCCTTTCTGAAGCTTTCTTT. Translated: CASTGSFLSEAFF.

V usage is TRBV11-2 and J usage is TRBJ2-7, with D possibly called TRBD1 or TRBD2 (6 bases each). V was shortened by 3 bases and J by 1 base, with 13 bases between the two germline ends. Germline V CDR1 and CDR2: SGHAT, FQNNGV. The CDR3 length is 15 residues. In DNA, the CDR3 is TGTGCCAGCAGCTTTACCGGGGGCGGATCCTACGAGCAGTACTTC. Translating gives CASSFTGGGSYEQYF. The whole variable domain, remainder taken from reference TRBV11-2 and TRBJ2-7, is EAGVAQSPRYKIIEKRQSVAFWCNPISGHATLYWYQQILGQGPKLLIQFQNNGVVDDSQLPKDRFSAERLKGVDSTLKIQPAKLEDSAVYLCASSFTGGGSYEQYFGPGTRLTVT.

The chain is built from TRBV11-2 and TRBJ1-4; D unresolved. The CDR3 length is 14 residues. V was trimmed by 1 base and J by 5 bases, leaving 8 bases between them. CDR1 and CDR2 from the germline V gene are SGHAT and FQNNGV. CDR3 in DNA: TGTGCCAGCAGCTTAGTTCCGGGCAATGAAAAACTGTTTTTT. Protein sequence: CASSLVPGNEKLFF.

This clone was detected only a few times. The V gene is TRBV9, the J gene TRBJ1-1, with D perhaps TRBD1 (5 bases). The CDR3 is 16 residues long. Germline V gene data show CDR1 as SGDLS and CDR2 as YYNGEE. Deletions cut 4 bases from V and 4 bases from J, with 20 bases between. The CDR3 DNA sequence: TGTGCCAGCAGCAGAACGACCCAGGGAAGCGGCACTGAAGCTTTCTTT. Encoded protein: CASSRTTQGSGTEAFF.

This clone was picked up a small number of times. This chain links TRBV7-6 with TRBJ1-1, with 12 bases lining up with TRBD1. CDR3 length: 15 amino acids. V trimming: 3 bases; J trimming: 4 bases; junction bases outside the gene matches: 3. Germline assignment: CDR1 SGHVS and CDR2 FNYEAQ. CDR3 in amino acids: CASSLGQGASTEAFF. The CDR3 coding sequence is TGTGCCAGCAGCTTGGGACAGGGGGCAAGCACTGAAGCTTTCTTT.

This clone was seen a handful of times. Other nucleotide sequences from this sample produce the same CDR3. The rearrangement joins TRBV7-8 to TRBJ2-5, with D possibly being TRBD1 (6 bases). Trimming removed 3 bases at V and 2 bases at J, with 10 bases between. The CDR3 extends over 14 amino acids. The germline V gene has CDR1 SGHVS and CDR2 FQNEAQ. The CDR3 coding sequence is TGTGCCAGCAGCTTGGGGACAACACAAGAGACCCAGTACTTC. Translating it yields CASSLGTTQETQYF.

The table lists this clone with a few counts. Germline and junction disagree at one end, which may indicate a read error. The chain uses TRBV2 and TRBJ2-1; maybe TRBD2 (5 bases). The germline V gene has CDR1 SNHLY and CDR2 FYNNEI. The CDR3 has 14 residues. In nucleotides, the CDR3 is TGTGCCAGCAGGCTAGCATCCGGCGAACGACACGAGATCTTC. This gives the protein CASRLASGERHEIF.

The CDR3 DNA sequence: TGTGCCAGCAGTTTAAGCGGACTAGCGGGGGCCTACGAGCAGTACTTC. Its protein product is CASSLSGLAGAYEQYF. V and J are TRBV28 and TRBJ2-7; 13 bases line up with TRBD2. The V gene end was trimmed by 2 bases and the J gene end by 2 bases; junction bases not matched to a gene: 3. The CDR3 extends over 16 amino acids. Germline values: CDR1 MDHEN, CDR2 SYDVKM.

The rearrangement links TRBV9 to TRBJ1-3, with D perhaps TRBD1 (5 bases). CDR1 and CDR2 from the germline V gene are SGDLS and YYNGEE. This CDR3 has 14 amino acids. The V end lost 5 bases, the J end lost 3 bases, and 12 bases lay between the germline ends. Written as DNA, the CDR3 is TGTGCCAGCAGACCCCGGGACGGTGGAAACACCATATATTTT. Translating gives CASRPRDGGNTIYF.

This chain joins TRBV5-1 and TRBJ2-3; 8 nucleotides agree with TRBD1. CDR1 SGHRS and CDR2 YFSETQ come from the germline V gene. The V segment lost 7 bases and the J segment 8 bases; nucleotides outside the gene matches: 12. The CDR3 is made up of 14 amino acids. CDR3 in amino acids: CASALDRVEGTQYF. The DNA of the CDR3 is TGCGCCAGCGCCCTGGACAGGGTCGAGGGTACGCAGTATTTT.

Worth noting for this clone: With a much larger clone just one base away, this may be a read error. V is TRBV2 and J is TRBJ2-1; 9 nucleotides agree with TRBD1. CDR3 length: 13 amino acids. Germline V gene data show CDR1 as SNHLY and CDR2 as FYNNEI. V lost 4 bases and J lost 5; bases outside the gene matches: 0. The DNA for the CDR3 is TGTGCCAGCAGTGGGACAGGGGACAATGAGCAGTTCTTC. It translates to CASSGTGDNEQFF.

This sequence joins TRBV5-4 and TRBJ2-4; D possibly matches TRBD1 or TRBD2 (5 bases each). The CDR3 loop spans 13 amino acids. Germline CDR1 is SGHNT and CDR2 is YYREEE (reference sequence). Trimming cost V 1 base and J 5 bases, with 7 bases left between them. The CDR3 DNA reads TGTGCCAGCAGCTTGCTGGGGGAAAACATTCAGTACTTC. The encoded protein is CASSLLGENIQYF.

The chain recombines TRBV7-3 with TRBJ2-7; tentatively, D is TRBD2 (6 bases). CDR1 and CDR2 (germline): SGHTA, FQGTGA. The CDR3 sequence is 13 residues long. V gave up 4 bases and J gave up 2 bases, with 9 bases separating them. CDR3 DNA sequence: TGTGCCAGCAGCTCGGGGGACCCCTACGAGCAGTACTTC. Translated: CASSSGDPYEQYF.

V is TRBV7-9 and J is TRBJ1-1; unclear D gene. The V end lost 7 bases, the J end lost 0 bases, and 12 bases lay between the germline ends. Germline V gene lookup returns CDR1 SEHNR and CDR2 FQNEAQ (reference sequence). There are 14 residues in the CDR3. The CDR3 DNA follows: TGTGCCAGCACCCCTCAGGACTTGAACACTGAAGCTTTCTTT. This gives the protein CASTPQDLNTEAFF. Using reference TRBV7-9 and TRBJ1-1 for the parts outside the CDR3, the full variable domain is DTGVSQNPRHKITKRGQNVTFRCDPISEHNRLYWYRQTLGQGPEFLTYFQNEAQLEKSRLLSDRFSAERPKGSFSTLEIQRTEQGDSAMYLCASTPQDLNTEAFFGQGTRLTVV.